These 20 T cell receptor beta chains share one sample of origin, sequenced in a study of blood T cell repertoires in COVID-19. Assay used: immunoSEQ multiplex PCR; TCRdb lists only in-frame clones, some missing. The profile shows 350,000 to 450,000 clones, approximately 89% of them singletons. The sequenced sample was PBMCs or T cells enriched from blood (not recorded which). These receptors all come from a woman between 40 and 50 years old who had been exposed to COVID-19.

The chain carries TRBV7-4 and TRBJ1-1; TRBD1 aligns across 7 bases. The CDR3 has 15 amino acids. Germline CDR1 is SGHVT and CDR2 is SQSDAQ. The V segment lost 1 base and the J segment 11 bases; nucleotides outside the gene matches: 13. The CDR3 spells CASSLVTGYIGKAFF. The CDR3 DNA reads TGTGCCAGCAGCTTAGTGACAGGGTATATAGGAAAGGCTTTCTTT.

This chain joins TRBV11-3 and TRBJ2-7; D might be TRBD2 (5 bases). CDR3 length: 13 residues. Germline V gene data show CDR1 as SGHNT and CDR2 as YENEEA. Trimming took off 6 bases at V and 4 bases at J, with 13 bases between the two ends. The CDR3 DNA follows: TGTGCCAGCAGTGTGGCAGCGGTTTACGAGCAGTACTTC. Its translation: CASSVAAVYEQYF.

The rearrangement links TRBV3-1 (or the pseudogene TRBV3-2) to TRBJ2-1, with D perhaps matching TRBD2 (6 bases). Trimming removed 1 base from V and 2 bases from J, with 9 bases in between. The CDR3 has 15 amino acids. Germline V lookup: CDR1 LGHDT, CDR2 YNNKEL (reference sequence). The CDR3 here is CASSQGWGAYNEQFF. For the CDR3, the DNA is TGTGCCAGCAGCCAAGGGTGGGGGGCCTACAATGAGCAGTTCTTC.

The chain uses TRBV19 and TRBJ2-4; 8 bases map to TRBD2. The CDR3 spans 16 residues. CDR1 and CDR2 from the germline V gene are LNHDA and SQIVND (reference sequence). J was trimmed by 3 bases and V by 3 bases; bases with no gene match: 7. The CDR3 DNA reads TGTGCCAGTAGTATTACGGCGGGAGGAGGCAAAAACATTCAGTACTTC. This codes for CASSITAGGGKNIQYF.

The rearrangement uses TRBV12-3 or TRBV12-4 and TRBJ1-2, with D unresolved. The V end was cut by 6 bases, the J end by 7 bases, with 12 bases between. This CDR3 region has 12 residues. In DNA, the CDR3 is TGTGCCAGCAGACTTCCACGGGGTGGCTACACCTTC. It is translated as CASRLPRGGYTF.

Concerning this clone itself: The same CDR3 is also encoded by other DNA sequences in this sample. The CDR3 bases are TGTGCCTGGACAGGGGGCATGAACACTGAAGCTTTCTTT. Protein product: CAWTGGMNTEAFF. V is TRBV30 and J is TRBJ1-1; 8 bases are shared with TRBD1. With V trimmed by 4 bases and J by 0 bases, 1 base remained unmatched. The CDR3 is made up of 13 amino acids. CDR1 GTSNPN and CDR2 SVGIG come from the germline V gene (reference sequence).

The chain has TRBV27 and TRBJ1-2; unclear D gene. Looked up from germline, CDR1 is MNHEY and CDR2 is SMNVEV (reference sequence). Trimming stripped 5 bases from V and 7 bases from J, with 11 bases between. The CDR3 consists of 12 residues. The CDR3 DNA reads TGTGCCAGCAGTAACACCGGCGGTGGCTACACCTTC. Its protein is CASSNTGGGYTF.

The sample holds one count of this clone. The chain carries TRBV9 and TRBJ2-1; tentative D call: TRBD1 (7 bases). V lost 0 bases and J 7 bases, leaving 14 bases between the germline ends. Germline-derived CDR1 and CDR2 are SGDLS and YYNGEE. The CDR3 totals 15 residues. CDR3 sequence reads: CASSVGRRGHNEQFF. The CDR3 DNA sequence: TGTGCCAGCAGCGTAGGTAGGAGGGGGCATAATGAGCAGTTCTTC.

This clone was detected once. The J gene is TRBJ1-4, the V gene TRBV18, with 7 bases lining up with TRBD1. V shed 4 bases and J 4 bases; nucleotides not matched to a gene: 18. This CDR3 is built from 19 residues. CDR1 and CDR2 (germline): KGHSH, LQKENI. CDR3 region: CASSLRKSGTALNNEKLFF. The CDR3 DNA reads TGTGCCAGCTCACTCCGAAAATCCGGGACAGCGCTCAATAATGAAAAACTGTTTTTT.

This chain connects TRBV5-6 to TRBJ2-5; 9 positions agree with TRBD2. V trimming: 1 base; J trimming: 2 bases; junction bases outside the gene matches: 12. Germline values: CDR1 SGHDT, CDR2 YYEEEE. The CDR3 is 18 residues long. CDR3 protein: CASSLPSPLAGRQETQYF. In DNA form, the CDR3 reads TGTGCCAGCAGCTTGCCCTCTCCTCTAGCGGGGAGACAAGAGACCCAGTACTTC.

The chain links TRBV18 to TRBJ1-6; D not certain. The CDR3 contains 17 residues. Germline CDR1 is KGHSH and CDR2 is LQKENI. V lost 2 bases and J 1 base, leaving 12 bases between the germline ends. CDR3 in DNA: TGTGCCAGCTCACCAATGCGTACGGGATCCTATAATTCACCCCTCCACTTT. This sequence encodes CASSPMRTGSYNSPLHF.

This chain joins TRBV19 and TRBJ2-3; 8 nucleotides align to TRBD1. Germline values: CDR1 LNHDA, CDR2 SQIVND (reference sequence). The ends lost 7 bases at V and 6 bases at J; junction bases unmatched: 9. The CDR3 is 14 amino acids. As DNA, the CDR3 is TGTGCCAGTACCGACAGGGGAAAGGGGGATACGCAGTATTTT. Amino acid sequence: CASTDRGKGDTQYF.

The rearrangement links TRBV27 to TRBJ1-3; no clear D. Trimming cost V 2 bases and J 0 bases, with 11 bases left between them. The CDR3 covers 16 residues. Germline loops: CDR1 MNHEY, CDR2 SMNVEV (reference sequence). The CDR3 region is CASSLKPVSSGNTIYF. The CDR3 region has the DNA TGTGCCAGCAGTTTAAAACCGGTTAGCTCTGGAAACACCATATATTTT.

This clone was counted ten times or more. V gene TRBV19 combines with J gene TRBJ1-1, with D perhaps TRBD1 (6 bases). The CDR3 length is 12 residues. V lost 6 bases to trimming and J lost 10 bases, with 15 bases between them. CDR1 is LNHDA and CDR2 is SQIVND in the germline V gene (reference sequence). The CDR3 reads CASRLQGQRAFF. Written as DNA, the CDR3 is TGTGCCAGTAGGTTACAGGGTCAGAGAGCTTTCTTT.

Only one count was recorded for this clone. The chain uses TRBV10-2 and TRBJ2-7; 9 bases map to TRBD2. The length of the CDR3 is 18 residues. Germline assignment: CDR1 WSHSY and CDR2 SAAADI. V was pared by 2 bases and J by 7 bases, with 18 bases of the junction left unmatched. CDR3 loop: CASSEPRGLAGADGEQYF. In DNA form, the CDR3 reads TGCGCCAGCAGTGAGCCTAGGGGGTTAGCGGGAGCGGACGGGGAGCAGTACTTC.

The CDR3 bases are TGTGCCAGCAGCTCAAGACAGACTGGACCCTATGGCTACACCTTC. This encodes CASSSRQTGPYGYTF. This chain links TRBV11-3 with TRBJ1-2; the D gene is possibly TRBD1 (5 bases). CDR3 size: 15 residues. Germline CDR1 reads SGHNT; CDR2 reads YENEEA. Between the trimmed V and J ends, which lost 4 bases and 4 bases, there was a span of 16 bases.

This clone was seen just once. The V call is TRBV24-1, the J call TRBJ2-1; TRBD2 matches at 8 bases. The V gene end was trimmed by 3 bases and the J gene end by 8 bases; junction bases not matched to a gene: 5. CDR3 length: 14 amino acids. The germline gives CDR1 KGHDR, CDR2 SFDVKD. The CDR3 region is CATSDSGSRYEQFF. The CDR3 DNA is TGTGCCACCAGTGATAGCGGGAGTAGGTATGAGCAGTTCTTC.

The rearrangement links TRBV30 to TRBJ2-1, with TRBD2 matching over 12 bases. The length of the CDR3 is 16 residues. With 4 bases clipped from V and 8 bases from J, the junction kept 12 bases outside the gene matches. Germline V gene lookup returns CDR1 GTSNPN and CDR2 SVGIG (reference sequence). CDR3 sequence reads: CAWTSILAGGGHEQFF. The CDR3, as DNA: TGTGCCTGGACCTCCATACTAGCGGGAGGTGGGCATGAGCAGTTCTTC.

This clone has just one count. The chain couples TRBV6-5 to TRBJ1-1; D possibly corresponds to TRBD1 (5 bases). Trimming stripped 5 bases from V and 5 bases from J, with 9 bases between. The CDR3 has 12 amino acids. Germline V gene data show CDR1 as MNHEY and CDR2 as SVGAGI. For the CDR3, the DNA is TGTGCCAGCAGTATTAAGGGGACTGAAGCTTTCTTT. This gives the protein CASSIKGTEAFF.

CDR3 region: CASRAGGGTGELFF. CDR3 coding DNA: TGTGCCAGCAGGGCTGGGGGAGGGACCGGGGAGCTGTTTTTT. This chain joins TRBV27 and TRBJ2-2, with 7 bases aligning to TRBD2. Germline-derived CDR1 and CDR2 are MNHEY and SMNVEV (reference sequence). The CDR3 loop spans 14 amino acids. Trimming cost V 6 bases and J 5 bases; bases outside gene matches: 6.